A selection of T cell receptor beta chains follows, all from one sample in a study of Tregs in tolerant kidney transplant recipients. Profiling relied on immunoSEQ multiplex PCR, and the TCRdb table lists in-frame clones only, not all of them. Here the sample spans about 69,000 clones, roughly nine tenths being singletons. The sample here was CD4+ T cells from blood, taken before the transplant. The receptors come from a human donor who received a combined kidney and bone marrow transplant. Both conserved end residues are part of each CDR3. D genes are given only for firm matches. Expanded clones are given a class, and other clones once, few, many or no size at all.

clone size: NA
V gene: TRBV12-5
CDR3 length: 17
D gene: NA
J gene: TRBJ1-1
CDR3 protein: CASGSHPAQVGNTEAFF
CDR3 DNA: TGTGCTAGTGGTTCCCACCCAGCCCAGGTCGGGAACACTGAAGCTTTCTTT

clone size: NA
V gene: TRBV27
CDR3 length: 13
D gene: NA
J gene: TRBJ1-1
CDR3 protein: CASSFTGNTEAFF
CDR3 DNA: TGTGCCAGCAGTTTTACAGGGAACACTGAAGCTTTCTTT

clone size: NA
V gene: TRBV28
CDR3 length: 11
D gene: NA
J gene: TRBJ1-2
CDR3 protein: CASKTGDGYTF
CDR3 DNA: TGTGCCAGTAAAACAGGCGATGGCTACACCTTC

clone size: NA
V gene: TRBV11-2
CDR3 length: 14
D gene: TRBD1
J gene: TRBJ2-5
CDR3 protein: CASSRTGSAETQYF
CDR3 DNA: TGTGCCAGCAGCCGGACAGGGTCAGCAGAGACCCAGTACTTC

clone size: NA
V gene: TRBV28
CDR3 length: 16
D gene: TRBD1
J gene: TRBJ2-1
CDR3 protein: CASSPAGTGSYNEQFF
CDR3 DNA: TGTGCCAGCAGCCCAGCCGGGACAGGGAGCTACAATGAGCAGTTCTTC

clone size: NA
V gene: TRBV27
CDR3 length: 17
D gene: NA
J gene: TRBJ2-7
CDR3 protein: CASTTEEGARYSYEQYF
CDR3 DNA: TGTGCCAGCACCACAGAGGAGGGGGCCAGGTACTCCTACGAGCAGTACTTC

clone size: NA
V gene: TRBV18
CDR3 length: 18
D gene: TRBD2
J gene: TRBJ2-3
CDR3 protein: CASSATALAGVGTDTQYF
CDR3 DNA: TGTGCCAGCTCAGCCACGGCACTAGCGGGAGTCGGCACAGATACGCAGTATTTT

clone size: NA
V gene: TRBV5-1
CDR3 length: 16
D gene: NA
J gene: TRBJ2-2
CDR3 protein: CASSPEGPNEGGELFF
CDR3 DNA: TGCGCCAGCAGCCCGGAGGGCCCTAATGAGGGCGGGGAGCTGTTTTTT

clone size: NA
V gene: TRBV7-9
CDR3 length: 15
D gene: NA
J gene: TRBJ2-7
CDR3 protein: CASSLGQGGSYEQYF
CDR3 DNA: TGTGCCAGCAGCTTAGGACAGGGAGGCTCCTACGAGCAGTACTTC

clone size: NA
V gene: TRBV25-1
CDR3 length: 13
D gene: NA
J gene: TRBJ2-7
CDR3 protein: CASSGAGSYEQYF
CDR3 DNA: TGTGCCAGCAGTGGTGCAGGGTCCTACGAGCAGTACTTC

clone size: NA
V gene: TRBV21-1
CDR3 length: 12
D gene: NA
J gene: TRBJ1-1
CDR3 protein: CASTTLNTEAFF
CDR3 DNA: TGTGCCAGCACGACTTTGAACACTGAAGCTTTCTTT

clone size: NA
V gene: TRBV4-2
CDR3 length: 19
D gene: TRBD2
J gene: TRBJ2-3
CDR3 protein: CASSQGGASGRAGTDTQYF
CDR3 DNA: TGTGCCAGCAGCCAAGGGGGGGCTAGCGGGAGGGCCGGGACAGATACGCAGTATTTT

clone size: NA
V gene: TRBV6-6
CDR3 length: 14
D gene: NA
J gene: TRBJ1-1
CDR3 protein: CASSYDRGGAEAFF
CDR3 DNA: TGTGCCAGCAGTTACGACCGGGGGGGCGCTGAAGCTTTCTTT

clone size: NA
V gene: TRBV28
CDR3 length: 16
D gene: TRBD1
J gene: TRBJ1-4
CDR3 protein: CASSRTGLPTNEKLFF
CDR3 DNA: TGTGCCAGCAGTAGGACAGGGCTTCCAACTAATGAAAAACTGTTTTTT

clone size: NA
V gene: TRBV18
CDR3 length: 16
D gene: NA
J gene: TRBJ1-3
CDR3 protein: CASSPVRTDSGNTIYF
CDR3 DNA: TGTGCCAGCTCACCCGTCCGAACAGACTCTGGAAACACCATATATTTT

clone size: NA
V gene: TRBV5-1
CDR3 length: 14
D gene: TRBD1
J gene: TRBJ2-3
CDR3 protein: CASSRGQGTDTQYF
CDR3 DNA: TGCGCCAGCAGCCGCGGACAGGGCACAGATACGCAGTATTTT

clone size: NA
V gene: TRBV9
CDR3 length: 14
D gene: NA
J gene: TRBJ2-7
CDR3 protein: CASSVGGQGPEQYF
CDR3 DNA: TGTGCCAGCAGCGTAGGGGGCCAGGGTCCCGAGCAGTACTTC

clone size: once
V gene: TRBV15
CDR3 length: 15
D gene: TRBD2
J gene: TRBJ2-1
CDR3 protein: CATGAGGFRNNEQFF
CDR3 DNA: TGTGCCACCGGCGCGGGAGGGTTTAGGAACAATGAGCAGTTCTTC